A single sample gave rise to the 28 T cell receptor beta chains below, sequenced in a study of CD8 T cells in ankylosing spondylitis. Via MiXCR, TCRdb re-called the 5' RACE reads, giving one row per CDR3 protein. Found here are 250,000 to 400,000 distinct CDR3 sequences, around a tenth of them singletons; the top ten hold roughly 9.2%. The sample comprised blood, either unsorted or a sorted T cell fraction (not recorded which). The source is a female donor with ankylosing spondylitis or in good health (not recorded which).

With respect to this clonotype: A read error is possible here, since a much larger clone lies one base away. The chain uses TRBV20-1 and TRBJ2-2, with TRBD2 as a possible D gene (6 bases). Germline CDR1 is DFQATT and CDR2 is SNEGSKA (reference sequence). This CDR3 is 15 amino acids long. The CDR3 sequence is CSAIVGGKNTGEPFF. The CDR3 DNA reads TGCAGTGCGATTGTGGGGGGAAAGAACACCGGGGAGCCGTTTTTT.

This clonotype was picked up many times. The V and J genes are TRBV20-1 and TRBJ2-1; TRBD2 matches 13 bases. J was trimmed by 2 bases and V by 0 bases; bases with no gene match: 7. Germline-derived CDR1 and CDR2 are DFQATT and SNEGSKA (reference sequence). This CDR3 contains 18 residues. CDR3 sequence (DNA): TGCAGTGCTAGAGATCAAACTAGCGGGAGGGCCGCCTACAATGAGCAGTTCTTC. Translation: CSARDQTSGRAAYNEQFF.

This chain links TRBV2 with TRBJ2-3, with a weak D call TRBD1 (5 bases). Looked up from germline, CDR1 is SNHLY and CDR2 is FYNNEI. The CDR3 runs to 13 residues. V lost 8 bases and J 5 bases, leaving 14 bases between the germline ends. This chain's CDR3 is CASGWGVEDTQYF. The CDR3 region has the DNA TGTGCCAGCGGGTGGGGCGTGGAAGATACGCAGTATTTT.

Ten or more counts support this clonotype. The V and J genes are TRBV28 and TRBJ1-2; D gene ambiguous. CDR1 is MDHEN, CDR2 SYDVKM, per germline. The germline V and J ends were trimmed by 6 bases and 7 bases, with 27 bases remaining between them. The CDR3 is 17 amino acids. The CDR3 DNA follows: TGTGCCAGCAGCCTGGCATGGCAGCTCGACCTTAAGGCTGGCTACACCTTC. It encodes CASSLAWQLDLKAGYTF.

This clonotype was observed many times. The rearrangement links TRBV24-1 to TRBJ2-1, with a tentative D call TRBD1 (6 bases). The CDR3 runs 16 residues. CDR1 KGHDR and CDR2 SFDVKD come from the germline V gene. The V end lost 3 bases, the J end lost 3 bases, and 14 bases lay between the germline ends. This CDR3 reads CATSDPRDKDYNEQFF. CDR3 in DNA: TGTGCCACCAGTGATCCCCGGGACAAAGACTACAATGAGCAGTTCTTC.

The sample holds a few counts of this clonotype. The chain links TRBV5-1 to TRBJ2-5; D unclear. CDR1 and CDR2 (germline): SGHRS, YFSETQ. The CDR3 spans 14 residues. V dropped 4 bases and J dropped 1 base, with 11 bases sitting between them. Here the CDR3 DNA reads TGCGCCAGCAGCGCCGGACGGAGCCAAGAGACCCAGTACTTC. The encoded protein is CASSAGRSQETQYF.

The sample holds many counts of this clonotype. This sequence joins TRBV7-8 and TRBJ2-5, with 7 positions matching TRBD2. CDR3 size: 14 residues. The germline V gene encodes CDR1 SGHVS and CDR2 FQNEAQ. V lost 8 bases and J lost 0; bases outside the gene matches: 6. The CDR3 DNA is TGTGCCAGCCAAACCGGGACTAACCAAGAGACCCAGTACTTC. As protein: CASQTGTNQETQYF.

This clonotype appeared many times. The chain's CDR3 is CASSPDRGLLGETQYF. The CDR3 nucleotides read TGCGCCAGCAGCCCCGATCGGGGATTATTGGGCGAGACCCAGTACTTC. The chain recombines TRBV4-1 with TRBJ2-5, with D possibly being TRBD2 (5 bases). V was trimmed by 4 bases and J by 5 bases, leaving 20 bases between them. The CDR3 extends over 16 amino acids. Germline CDR1 and CDR2: MGHRA and YSYEKL.

Worth noting for this clonotype: A read error is possible here, since a much larger clone lies one base away. The chain recombines TRBV20-1 with TRBJ2-2; perhaps TRBD2 as D (6 bases). CDR1 and CDR2 from the germline V gene are DFQATT and SNEGSKA (reference sequence). The CDR3 totals 13 residues. The CDR3, as DNA: TGCAGTGGGAGACCAGGAGGGACCGGGGAGCTGTCTTTT. Translated, it gives CSGRPGGTGELSF.

This clonotype was observed many times. The rearrangement links TRBV20-1 to TRBJ1-1, with TRBD1 as a possible D gene (6 bases). Trimming removed 3 bases at V and 1 base at J, with 15 bases between. The CDR3 has 15 amino acids. CDR1 is DFQATT, CDR2 SNEGSKA, per germline (reference sequence). The CDR3 DNA follows: TGCAGTGCTAGCAATCCTGGACAGACGAACACTGAAGCTTTCTTT. It specifies CSASNPGQTNTEAFF.

At least ten counts were recorded for this clonotype. This sequence joins TRBV15 and TRBJ1-1; D may be TRBD1 (6 bases). The germline V gene encodes CDR1 LNHNV and CDR2 YYDKDF (reference sequence). Trimming stripped 9 bases from V and 1 base from J, with 18 bases between. The CDR3 runs 15 residues. CDR3 sequence reads: CATIRRGTKNTEAFF. Written as DNA, the CDR3 is TGTGCCACGATAAGAAGGGGGACGAAGAACACTGAAGCTTTCTTT.

This clonotype was observed at least ten times. The chain has TRBV10-3 and TRBJ1-5; D possibly corresponds to TRBD1 (5 bases). Trimming took 0 bases from V and 7 from J, leaving 7 bases between them. In germline, CDR1 is ENHRY, CDR2 SYGVKD. The length of the CDR3 is 13 residues. CDR3 in amino acids: CAISESRGQPQHF. DNA of the CDR3: TGTGCCATCAGTGAGTCAAGGGGACAGCCCCAGCATTTT.

This clonotype was counted ten times or more. V is TRBV25-1 and J is TRBJ1-2; tentative D call: TRBD1 (5 bases). V was shortened by 3 bases and J by 6 bases, with 8 bases between the two germline ends. The CDR3 runs 12 residues. Germline V gene lookup returns CDR1 MGHDK and CDR2 SYGVNS. As DNA, the CDR3 is TGTGCCAGCAGTGACGAGGGGAATGGCTACACCTTC. It is translated as CASSDEGNGYTF.

This clonotype was seen a few times. This chain uses TRBV7-8 with TRBJ2-4; 8 bases agree with TRBD2. V lost 4 bases, J lost 0 bases, and 11 bases stayed unmatched. Germline CDR1 reads SGHVS; CDR2 reads FQNEAQ. CDR3 size: 18 residues. The CDR3 nucleotides read TGTGCCAGCAGCTCCCCCGGGAGGGACCGGTTAGCCAAAAACATTCAGTACTTC. This encodes CASSSPGRDRLAKNIQYF.

This clonotype appeared many times. V is TRBV5-1 and J is TRBJ2-7; 8 bases match TRBD2. The CDR3 covers 14 residues. The germline gives CDR1 SGHRS, CDR2 YFSETQ. V gave up 1 base and J gave up 4 bases; unmatched junction bases: 4. CDR3 sequence: CASSLQSGSYEQYF. The CDR3 DNA sequence: TGCGCCAGCAGCTTGCAGAGCGGGAGTTACGAGCAGTACTTC.

This clonotype was observed a handful of times. The chain uses TRBV4-1 and TRBJ2-2, with 7 bases that match TRBD1. With 1 base clipped from V and 5 bases from J, the junction kept 7 bases outside the gene matches. CDR1 and CDR2 (germline): MGHRA, YSYEKL. The CDR3 runs to 16 residues. CDR3 sequence (DNA): TGCGCCAGCAGCCAAGCCTCAGGGGGATGGACCGGGGAGCTGTTTTTT. As protein: CASSQASGGWTGELFF.

The chain joins TRBV5-1 to TRBJ2-1; 13 positions agree with TRBD2. This CDR3 region has 16 residues. Germline V gene sequence: CDR1 SGHRS, CDR2 YFSETQ. Trimming removed 1 base from V and 5 bases from J; junction bases left unmatched: 3. CDR3 sequence (DNA): TGCGCCAGCAGCTTGCGGACTAGCGGGGGAAACAATGAGCAGTTCTTC. Translated: CASSLRTSGGNNEQFF.

The chain carries TRBV18 and TRBJ2-7; possible D gene TRBD2, 6 bases. Trimming removed 4 bases from V and 2 bases from J, with 12 bases in between. Per the germline V gene, CDR1 is KGHSH and CDR2 is LQKENI. The CDR3 sequence is 14 residues long. The CDR3 DNA reads as TGTGCCAGCTCACTTGGGGCGGGGACCTACGAGCAGTACTTC. This translates into CASSLGAGTYEQYF. The full variable domain, with the rest looked up from reference TRBV18 and TRBJ2-7, is NAGVMQNPRHLVRRRGQEARLRCSPMKGHSHVYWYRQLPEEGLKFMVYLQKENIIDESGMPKERFSAEFPKEGPSILRIQQVVRGDSAAYFCASSLGAGTYEQYFGPGTRLTVT.

This clonotype has at least ten counts. The V and J genes are TRBV5-1 and TRBJ2-2; D gene uncertain. With 4 bases removed from V and 3 bases from J, the gap between germline ends came to 4 bases. This CDR3 contains 12 residues. Germline lookup yields CDR1 SGHRS and CDR2 YFSETQ. The CDR3 DNA follows: TGCGCCAGCAGCAGAGACACCGGGGAGCTGTTTTTT. This sequence encodes CASSRDTGELFF.

This clonotype was counted at least ten times. The rearrangement uses TRBV28 and TRBJ2-7; 8 bases are shared with TRBD1. The V and J ends lost 4 bases and 2 bases, in that order; junction bases with no gene match: 7. The CDR3 sequence is 15 residues long. Germline CDR1 and CDR2: MDHEN and SYDVKM. CDR3 amino acids: CASSSPDRAPYEQYF. In DNA form, the CDR3 reads TGTGCCAGCAGTTCACCGGACAGGGCCCCCTACGAGCAGTACTTC.

The sample holds many counts of this clonotype. The rearrangement joins TRBV12-3 or TRBV12-4 to TRBJ1-2; 7 nucleotides align to TRBD1. The J segment lost 5 bases and the V segment lost 3 bases, leaving 3 bases of the junction unmatched. The CDR3 covers 13 residues. The CDR3 DNA is TGTGCCAGCAGTTTTAGACAGGGTTATGGCTACACCTTC. This gives the protein CASSFRQGYGYTF.

Ten or more counts support this clonotype. The chain combines TRBV5-1 with TRBJ2-3; tentative D call: TRBD1 (6 bases). The V end lost 4 bases, the J end lost 3 bases, and 9 bases lay between the germline ends. Per germline, CDR1 SGHRS and CDR2 YFSETQ. The CDR3 length is 13 residues. The CDR3 region has the DNA TGCGCCAGCAGCGGAAGGGGGACAGATACGCAGTATTTT. Translating gives CASSGRGTDTQYF.

This clonotype showed up many times. The chain uses TRBV5-6 and TRBJ2-1; 9 bases map to TRBD1. Germline V gene data show CDR1 as SGHDT and CDR2 as YYEEEE. The junction had 3 bases not matched to a gene; V was cut back by 3 bases and J by 11 bases. The length of the CDR3 is 12 residues. The CDR3 protein is CASSWGQGQQFF. In DNA, the CDR3 is TGTGCCAGCAGCTGGGGACAGGGACAGCAGTTCTTC.

This clonotype was detected a few times. J is TRBJ1-1 and V is TRBV27; D not resolved. The germline V gene encodes CDR1 MNHEY and CDR2 SMNVEV (reference sequence). The length of the CDR3 is 15 residues. Trimming took 0 bases from V and 3 from J, leaving 11 bases between them. The CDR3 region has the DNA TGTGCCAGCAGTTTATCGTTGAAGGGTGACACTGAAGCTTTCTTT. This gives the protein CASSLSLKGDTEAFF.

This clonotype was counted many times. CDR3 sequence reads: CASSPWTGVNEQYF. Written as DNA, the CDR3 is TGTGCCAGCAGCCCCTGGACAGGGGTAAACGAGCAGTACTTC. The rearrangement joins TRBV5-5 to TRBJ2-7; TRBD1 matches 9 bases. The CDR3 totals 14 residues. Germline V lookup: CDR1 SGHKS, CDR2 YYEKEE (reference sequence). V dropped 4 bases and J dropped 5; count of bases not matched to a gene: 7.

The chain has TRBV12-3 or TRBV12-4 and TRBJ2-2; 13 bases match TRBD2. This CDR3 has 18 amino acids. This CDR3 reads CTRSSRLAGGSSTGELFF. CDR3 nucleotides: TGTACCCGCAGTTCCCGACTAGCGGGAGGATCGAGCACCGGGGAGCTGTTTTTT.

This clonotype was seen repeatedly, ten times or more. The CDR3 here is CASSLAQSDNEQFF. The CDR3 DNA reads TGTGCCAGCAGTTTAGCGCAGAGTGACAATGAGCAGTTCTTC. The rearrangement joins TRBV12-3 or TRBV12-4 to TRBJ2-1; D not certain. V was clipped by 0 bases and J by 5 bases, with 8 bases between them. The CDR3 consists of 14 residues.

The chain is built from TRBV5-1 and TRBJ2-1; 7 bases match TRBD2. Germline trimming cut 4 bases from V and 9 bases from J; bases unmatched to any gene: 13. The CDR3 length is 15 residues. Germline loops: CDR1 SGHRS, CDR2 YFSETQ. The CDR3, as DNA: TGCGCCAGCAGCCCTATGACTGGGGGGGAGGGTGAGCAGTTCTTC. Translation gives CASSPMTGGEGEQFF. The whole variable domain, remainder taken from reference TRBV5-1 and TRBJ2-1, is KAGVTQTPRYLIKTRGQQVTLSCSPISGHRSVSWYQQTPGQGLQFLFEYFSETQRNKGNFPGRFSGRQFSNSRSEMNVSTLELGDSALYLCASSPMTGGEGEQFFGPGTRLTVL.